The 18 T cell receptor beta chains listed next were all sequenced from one sample in a study of tumor-infiltrating lymphocytes in primary liver carcinoma. The authors made TCR beta cDNA from approximately 500 ng total RNA with a constant-region primer. Researchers made the TCR beta libraries by running three nested multiplex PCR rounds with slightly modified ARM-PCR. A C-beta reverse primer was combined with TRBV1-TRBV30 forward primers in the first two PCR rounds, and each round had about 10 cycles. One entry per CDR3 protein, called by TCRdb with MiXCR from the multiplex PCR reads. Of roughly 25,000 distinct CDR3 sequences in the sample, over 65% were seen once. Co-extracting RNA and DNA was done with about 17-31 mg of unsorted bulk tissue as input. Material: liver tumor tissue from sampling region 3. Subset described: tumor region T3, left-lateral pole. These TCRs come from a man aged 40-50 years with primary liver carcinoma and hepatitis B virus infection.

This clonotype has just a few counts. The missing conserved phenylalanine or tryptophan at the end of this CDR3 makes a read error likely. This rearrangement joins TRBV11-2 to TRBJ2-2; perhaps TRBD2 as D (6 bases). Germline CDR1 SGHAT, CDR2 FQNNGV. The CDR3 contains 17 residues. The CDR3 sequence: CASSLALGGANTGVLFY. The CDR3 DNA reads TGTGCCAGCAGCTTAGCACTAGGAGGGGCGAACACCGGGGTGCTGTTTTAT.

The chain has TRBV4-1 and TRBJ2-1, with D perhaps matching TRBD1 or TRBD2 (5 bases each). The CDR3 spans 17 residues. CDR1 is MGHRA and CDR2 is YSYEKL in the germline V gene. Trimming took 3 bases from V and 0 from J, leaving 15 bases between them. The CDR3: CASSQGTRRSSYNEQFF. The CDR3 bases are TGCGCCAGCAGCCAGGGGACGAGGAGGAGCTCCTACAATGAGCAGTTCTTC.

For this clonotype: The DNA is omitted, as the CDR3 cannot be located on it reliably, and the CDR3 follows TCRdb's listing. This chain connects TRBV11-2 to TRBJ2-2; the listed D gene, TRBD1, was not tested against the DNA. Germline V gene data show CDR1 as SGHAT and CDR2 as FQNNGV. Both ends counted, the CDR3 spans 15 residues. CDR3 in amino acids: CASITGGGTPGSCFF.

With regard to this clonotype: Germline is not matched at one junction end, which may reflect a read error. This chain connects TRBV6-2 or TRBV6-3 to TRBJ2-1; unclear D gene. The CDR3 runs 12 residues. CDR1 is MNHEY and CDR2 is SVGEGT in the germline V gene. In nucleotides, the CDR3 is TGTGCCCGCACCAAGACGGGTATGGAGCAGTTATTC. This gives the protein CARTKTGMEQLF.

A single count supports this clonotype. This CDR3 is missing its conserved last phenylalanine or tryptophan, likely due to a read error. The V and J genes are TRBV28 and TRBJ1-5, with D uncertain. The CDR3 spans 13 residues. CDR1 and CDR2 from the germline V gene are MDHEN and SYDVKM. The ends were cut back, 11 bases at V and 6 bases at J, with 17 bases in the middle. DNA of the CDR3: TGTGCCTCCTGTTGGGCGGCCGGTCAGCCCCAGCATATT. This codes for CASCWAAGQPQHI.

As to this clonotype: Germline is not matched at one junction end, which may reflect a read error. In nucleotides, the CDR3 is TGTGCCAGCATCTTAGCGACTGGGACTGAAGCTTTCTTT. This codes for CASILATGTEAFF. The genes are TRBV13 and TRBJ1-1; no reliable D call. The germline gives CDR1 PRHDT, CDR2 FYEKMQ (reference sequence). This CDR3 is built from 13 residues.

Comment on this clonotype: Germline and junction disagree at one end, which may indicate a read error. The chain is built from TRBV28 and TRBJ2-5; 12 bases fit TRBD2. The V gene's germline CDR1 is MDHEN and CDR2 SYDVKM. The CDR3 loop spans 16 amino acids. The DNA of the CDR3 is TGTGCCAGCAGTAACGCGGGACTAGCGGGCAGGGAGACCCAATACTTC. It encodes CASSNAGLAGRETQYF.

Note on this clonotype: A junction end diverges from the germline sequence, so it may reflect a read error. The chain employs TRBV6-2 or TRBV6-3 and TRBJ1-1; D is ambiguous. The CDR3 is 14 residues long. Germline loops: CDR1 MNHEY, CDR2 SVGEGT. This CDR3 reads CASSYPDLNTEAFF. The DNA of the CDR3 is TGTGCCAGCAGTTACCCAGATCTAAACACTGAAGCTTTCTTC.

With regard to this clonotype: The conserved closing phenylalanine or tryptophan is absent in this CDR3, likely reflecting a read error. No DNA is shown, since the ends of the CDR3 on it are uncertain; the CDR3 is the one TCRdb lists. The chain uses TRBV5-5 and TRBJ2-3; the DNA was not compared with TRBD2, the D call given in the table. Per the germline V gene, CDR1 is SGHKS and CDR2 is YYEKEE (reference sequence). The CDR3 spans 14 amino acids, including both terminal residues. The CDR3: CASSLGTYTDTWYL.

J is TRBJ1-4 and V is TRBV11-2; no firm D call. Germline V gene lookup returns CDR1 SGHAT and CDR2 FQNNGV. The V gene lost 5 bases and the J gene lost 5 bases, with 18 bases spanning the gap. The length of the CDR3 is 16 residues. The CDR3 here is CASSMTPGGTNEKLFF. The CDR3 coding sequence is TGTGCCAGCAGCATGACCCCGGGAGGAACAAATGAAAAACTGTTTTTT. Using reference TRBV11-2 and TRBJ1-4 for the parts outside the CDR3, the full variable domain is EAGVAQSPRYKIIEKRQSVAFWCNPISGHATLYWYQQILGQGPKLLIQFQNNGVVDDSQLPKDRFSAERLKGVDSTLKIQPAKLEDSAVYLCASSMTPGGTNEKLFFGSGTQLSVL.

Concerning this clonotype: Sequence at one end of the junction differs from germline and may be a read error. The chain recombines TRBV6-5 with TRBJ2-3; possibly TRBD1 or TRBD2 for D (5 bases each). Germline CDR1 reads MNHEY; CDR2 reads SVGAGI. The CDR3 is made up of 15 amino acids. The CDR3 coding sequence is TGTGCCAGCAGTCCTAGAGCGGACAACCTGGATATGCAGTATTTT. Protein: CASSPRADNLDMQYF.

On this clonotype: Relative to the germline gene, one junction end is altered; a read error may explain this. The CDR3 DNA follows: TGTGGCATCGGGGCAGGGGCTAGCACATATACGCAGTATTTT. This gives the protein CGIGAGASTYTQYF. The chain carries TRBV10-3 and TRBJ2-3, with a weak D call TRBD1 (6 bases). The CDR3 is made up of 14 amino acids. Germline V lookup: CDR1 ENHRY, CDR2 SYGVKD.

Points on this clonotype: A much more abundant neighbour one base away suggests this may be a read error. No conserved phenylalanine or tryptophan is present at the end of the CDR3, so a read error is the likely explanation. Here the CDR3 reads CASSTGGSNQAQHS. The CDR3 DNA reads TGTGCCAGCAGCACAGGGGGCAGCAATCAGGCCCAGCATTCT. The gene calls are TRBV5-6 and TRBJ1-5; 9 bases map to TRBD1. This CDR3 has 14 amino acids. Germline lookup yields CDR1 SGHDT and CDR2 YYEEEE.

Regarding this clonotype: Without the conserved terminal phenylalanine or tryptophan, this CDR3 likely stems from a read error. The chain links TRBV13 to TRBJ1-6; D not certain. CDR1 and CDR2 (germline): PRHDT, FYEKMQ (reference sequence). The CDR3 extends over 13 amino acids. The CDR3 sequence: CARSFYQVPPLHY. DNA for the CDR3: TGTGCCAGGAGCTTTTATCAGGTCCCACCCCTCCACTAT.

Note on this clonotype: Since the CDR3 does not end with the conserved phenylalanine or tryptophan, this likely comes from a read error. The chain recombines TRBV5-5 with TRBJ2-7; unclear D gene. The CDR3 is made up of 17 amino acids. Trimming pared 0 bases from V and 3 bases from J, leaving 19 bases between. CDR1 and CDR2 (germline): SGHKS, YYEKEE (reference sequence). CDR3 sequence reads: CASSLEQHLTRLYEQYL. In nucleotides, the CDR3 is TGTGCCAGCAGCTTGGAGCAACATCTGACTCGGCTCTACGAGCAGTACTTG.

This clonotype was detected only a few times. This sequence joins TRBV5-5 and TRBJ2-1; maybe TRBD2 (6 bases). Looked up from germline, CDR1 is SGHKS and CDR2 is YYEKEE (reference sequence). This CDR3 has 16 residues. V was cut by 9 bases and J by 2 bases, with 21 bases left in between. CDR3 region: CAIIRDGEDTYNEQFF. DNA of the CDR3: TGTGCCATTATCAGGGATGGGGAGGACACCTACAATGAGCAGTTCTTC.

This chain connects TRBV5-1 to TRBJ2-2; the D call may be TRBD1 or TRBD2 (6 bases each). Germline V CDR1 and CDR2: SGHRS, YFSETQ. V was pared by 9 bases and J by 2 bases, with 14 bases between. The CDR3 loop spans 14 amino acids. The CDR3 DNA follows: TGCGCCAATATAAGGGGGGAAAACACCGGGGAGCTGTTTTTT. This codes for CANIRGENTGELFF.

About this clonotype itself: The conserved closing phenylalanine or tryptophan is absent in this CDR3, likely reflecting a read error. No DNA is shown, since the ends of the CDR3 on it are uncertain; the CDR3 is the one TCRdb lists. The chain recombines TRBV29-1 with TRBJ1-1; the tabulated D call, TRBD1, remains unverified against the DNA. Germline lookup yields CDR1 SQVTM and CDR2 ANQGSEA. 12 amino acids form the CDR3, both terminal residues included. The CDR3 here is CSVDRGQSEAFL.